Each of the 20 T cell receptor beta chains below was sequenced from the same sample in a study of spatial heterogeneity in lung cancer (dated by TCRdb to between 2018 and 2020). The time point label corresponds to: sample taken at primary tumor resection. Library construction relied on 5' RACE. Data came from a NextSeq 500. TCRdb trimmed the raw reads at Q25, called clones with MiXCR and kept productive beta chains. All rows with the same CDR3 protein become a single entry with the most common DNA and genes. In this sample the table shows tens of thousands of distinct CDR3 sequences, 5.5% to 7.5% of which occur a single time. The ten largest clones take up roughly an eighth of the sample. The sequencing used PBMCs, collected at surgery. Receptors were obtained from a male donor with early-stage non-small cell lung cancer.

This clonotype occurred many times. The rearrangement links TRBV28 to TRBJ1-1, with D possibly matching TRBD1 (6 bases). Germline-derived CDR1 and CDR2 are MDHEN and SYDVKM. This CDR3 region has 13 residues. V was pared by 5 bases and J by 6 bases, with 13 bases between. The CDR3 DNA reads TGTGCCAGCAGTCTTCAGGGGAGGGCTGAAGCTTTCTTT. Residues: CASSLQGRAEAFF.

The chain employs TRBV28 and TRBJ1-6; D gene ambiguous. The V and J ends lost 6 bases and 3 bases respectively, with 3 bases between them. This CDR3 spans 12 amino acids. Germline CDR1 MDHEN, CDR2 SYDVKM. The DNA for the CDR3 is TGTGCCAGCAGCCTCTATAATTCACCCCTCCACTTT. Its translation: CASSLYNSPLHF.

This clonotype qualifies as medium-sized. The chain links TRBV28 to TRBJ1-6, with 7 bases identical to TRBD1. Germline V gene lookup returns CDR1 MDHEN and CDR2 SYDVKM. The V segment lost 4 bases and the J segment 10 bases; nucleotides outside the gene matches: 7. This CDR3 has 14 amino acids. Here the CDR3 reads CASSYGQASSPLHF. The CDR3 DNA follows: TGTGCCAGCAGTTACGGACAGGCGAGCTCACCCCTCCACTTT.

This clonotype was found many times. The chain has TRBV2 and TRBJ2-3; no clear D gene. V was shortened by 7 bases and J by 4 bases, with 15 bases between the two germline ends. CDR3 length: 14 residues. Per germline, CDR1 SNHLY and CDR2 FYNNEI. The CDR3 region is CASMKGMFSDTQYF. In DNA form, the CDR3 reads TGTGCCAGCATGAAGGGAATGTTCTCAGATACGCAGTATTTT. The full variable domain, in which reference TRBV2 and TRBJ2-3 provide the parts outside the CDR3, is EPEVTQTPSHQVTQMGQEVILRCVPISNHLYFYWYRQILGQKVEFLVSFYNNEISEKSEIFDDQFSVERPDGSNFTLKIRSTKLEDSAMYFCASMKGMFSDTQYFGPGTRLTVL.

This sequence joins TRBV24-1 and TRBJ1-2, with D unresolved. V lost 3 bases, J lost 5 bases, and 18 bases lay in between. There are 16 residues in the CDR3. Germline V gene lookup returns CDR1 KGHDR and CDR2 SFDVKD. The DNA of the CDR3 is TGTGCCACCAGTGATCAAAGGCAGAGGGTCAAATATGGCTACACCTTC. It specifies CATSDQRQRVKYGYTF.

This clonotype showed up many times. The rearrangement uses TRBV20-1 and TRBJ2-2; 9 nucleotides line up with TRBD2. This CDR3 contains 16 residues. Germline CDR1 DFQATT, CDR2 SNEGSKA (reference sequence). Trimming at V came to 0 bases and at J to 4 bases, leaving 6 bases not matched to a gene. CDR3 sequence (DNA): TGCAGTGCTAGAGATGTAGCGGGAGAAGTCACCGGGGAGCTGTTTTTT. Encoded protein: CSARDVAGEVTGELFF.

This clonotype was seen repeatedly, ten times or more. V and J are TRBV20-1 and TRBJ2-3, with D possibly being TRBD2 (5 bases). Deletions cut 5 bases from V and 4 bases from J, with 10 bases between. This CDR3 comprises 12 residues. The germline V gene encodes CDR1 DFQATT and CDR2 SNEGSKA (reference sequence). The CDR3 spells CSACSASDTQYF. CDR3 coding DNA: TGCAGTGCTTGTAGCGCCTCAGATACGCAGTATTTT.

In its sample, this clonotype was seen many times. The gene calls are TRBV20-1 and TRBJ2-2; weak D call: TRBD1 (6 bases). V lost 3 bases and J lost 7, with 15 bases in between. The germline gives CDR1 DFQATT, CDR2 SNEGSKA (reference sequence). The CDR3 spans 14 residues. Here the CDR3 reads CSASQGIVGGELFF. The CDR3 DNA reads as TGCAGTGCTAGTCAGGGGATAGTAGGCGGGGAGCTGTTTTTT.

As concerns this clonotype: At one end the junction does not follow the germline gene, possibly because of a read error. J is TRBJ2-1 and V is TRBV4-2; TRBD2 matches at 13 bases. CDR1 is LGHNA, CDR2 YNFKEQ, per germline. The CDR3 covers 16 residues. The CDR3 sequence: CASSPLLAGGDDERFF. Here the CDR3 DNA reads TGTGCCAGCAGCCCTCTACTAGCGGGAGGGGACGATGAGCGGTTCTTC.

There are a few counts of this clonotype. The rearrangement uses TRBV20-1 and TRBJ2-2; D may be TRBD1 (6 bases). The CDR3 loop spans 13 amino acids. The germline V gene encodes CDR1 DFQATT and CDR2 SNEGSKA (reference sequence). With 6 bases removed from V and 2 bases from J, the gap between germline ends came to 10 bases. The CDR3 bases are TGCAGTGCAGGGGGATCCAACACCGGGGAGCTGTTTTTT. Its protein is CSAGGSNTGELFF.

This clonotype was recorded many times. The rearrangement links TRBV28 to TRBJ1-1, with D possibly being TRBD1 (5 bases). Germline values: CDR1 MDHEN, CDR2 SYDVKM. Trimming shortened V by 6 bases and J by 6 bases, and 17 bases separated the two germline ends. This CDR3 spans 14 amino acids. CDR3 nucleotide sequence: TGTGCCAGCAGCCCCGGGGGTTTGAGATCTGAAGCTTTCTTT. Translation gives CASSPGGLRSEAFF.

In its sample, this clonotype was seen a few times. The chain combines TRBV20-1 with TRBJ1-6, with unresolved D. Germline V CDR1 and CDR2: DFQATT, SNEGSKA (reference sequence). This CDR3 comprises 13 residues. The CDR3 sequence is CASPPSGGSPLHF. The CDR3, as DNA: TGCGCGTCCCCTCCGTCCGGTGGTTCACCCCTCCACTTT.

This clonotype was found a few times. The rearrangement uses TRBV7-2 and TRBJ2-5, with 7 bases fitting TRBD1. Looked up from germline, CDR1 is SGHTA and CDR2 is FQGNSA. The CDR3 length is 15 residues. V shed 4 bases and J 2 bases; nucleotides not matched to a gene: 7. CDR3 amino acids: CASSSGQPDQETQYF. Written as DNA, the CDR3 is TGTGCCAGCAGCTCGGGACAGCCAGATCAAGAGACCCAGTACTTC.

This clonotype was recorded at least ten times. The gene calls are TRBV10-2 and TRBJ2-7; 8 bases align to TRBD2. This CDR3 contains 16 residues. CDR1 is WSHSY and CDR2 is SAAADI in the germline V gene. V lost 8 bases and J lost 5; bases outside the gene matches: 17. CDR3 coding DNA: TGCGCCAGCGGGTGGACCACGGGAGGGCCGGGGGACGAGCAGTACTTC. This encodes CASGWTTGGPGDEQYF.

This clonotype was observed many times. V is TRBV29-1 and J is TRBJ2-3, with D unresolved. CDR3 length: 13 amino acids. The germline V gene encodes CDR1 SQVTM and CDR2 ANQGSEA. V was pared by 4 bases and J by 1 base, with 9 bases between. The CDR3 is CSVVSTGTDTQYF. The CDR3 coding sequence is TGCAGCGTTGTGTCCACCGGCACAGATACGCAGTATTTT.

The chain joins TRBV12-3 or TRBV12-4 to TRBJ1-1; TRBD1 might be the D (6 bases). Trimming stripped 6 bases from V and 3 bases from J, with 20 bases between. This CDR3 has 16 residues. The CDR3 DNA follows: TGTGCCAGCAGCCCCCCCTTTCGGGACATGGACACTGAAGCTTTCTTT. It yields the protein CASSPPFRDMDTEAFF.

This clonotype has a count of ten or more. The rearrangement uses TRBV6-1 and TRBJ1-5, with a possible D match to TRBD1 (5 bases). The CDR3 covers 13 residues. Trimming left V 10 bases short and J 0 bases short, with 10 bases between. Germline V gives CDR1 MNHNS, CDR2 SASEGT. The CDR3 DNA reads as TGTGCCACTACAGGTAATAGCAATCAGCCCCAGCATTTT. It specifies CATTGNSNQPQHF.

In its sample, this clonotype was seen many times. The chain is built from TRBV7-9 and TRBJ1-2; D is undetermined. Germline lookup yields CDR1 SEHNR and CDR2 FQNEAQ (reference sequence). The V gene lost 2 bases and the J gene lost 4 bases, with 14 bases spanning the gap. This CDR3 is built from 15 residues. The CDR3, as DNA: TGTGCCAGCAGCTTAACAACACGAATCATCTATGGCTACACCTTC. It translates to CASSLTTRIIYGYTF. The full variable domain, in which reference TRBV7-9 and TRBJ1-2 provide the parts outside the CDR3, is DTGVSQNPRHKITKRGQNVTFRCDPISEHNRLYWYRQTLGQGPEFLTYFQNEAQLEKSRLLSDRFSAERPKGSFSTLEIQRTEQGDSAMYLCASSLTTRIIYGYTFGSGTRLTVV.

Many counts were recorded for this clonotype. V gene TRBV4-1 combines with J gene TRBJ1-6, with D uncertain. Trimming cost V 0 bases and J 0 bases, with 9 bases left between them. From germline, CDR1 is MGHRA and CDR2 YSYEKL. This CDR3 spans 17 amino acids. This CDR3 reads CASSQDLKSSYNSPLHF. DNA of the CDR3: TGCGCCAGCAGCCAAGACCTAAAAAGCTCCTATAATTCACCCCTCCACTTT.

The V and J genes are TRBV27 and TRBJ1-2; D not resolved. Germline V gives CDR1 MNHEY, CDR2 SMNVEV (reference sequence). This CDR3 is 17 amino acids long. The V gene lost 9 bases and the J gene lost 0 bases, with 23 bases spanning the gap. The CDR3 here is CASAPWGLSLTNYGYTF. The CDR3 bases are TGTGCCAGTGCACCTTGGGGTCTGAGTCTTACTAACTATGGCTACACCTTC.